The T cell receptor beta chain described here comes from a study of graft-versus-host responses after intestinal transplantation. Overall study results and limits: GvH clonotypes were identified within recipient marrow, with a subset emerging first in ileum or blood. Association was observed between peak circulating GvH clone levels and early post-transplant HvG declines. Individuals carrying graft-donor T cell macrochimerism showed high graft-versus-host to host-versus-graft clonal ratios in allografts.

Assay used: immunoSEQ multiplex PCR; TCRdb lists only in-frame clones, some missing. This table has tens of thousands of clones, less than 90% appearing once. V gave up 2 bases and J gave up 2 bases, with 9 bases separating them. The CDR3 runs 14 residues. The germline V gene encodes CDR1 WSHSY and CDR2 SAAADI. As to this clone: Its antigen is not identified.

The sample was unstimulated CD8+ T cells sorted from spleen or lymph node cells, taken before intestinal transplant. The chain links TRBV10-2 to TRBJ1-2; the D gene is possibly TRBD1 (6 bases). This TCR came from a human donor who received an intestinal transplant. The CDR3 nucleotides read TGCGCCAGCAGTGAGGGACAGCTAAACTATGGCTACACCTTC. This codes for CASSEGQLNYGYTF.